This paragraph reports one T cell receptor (beta chain). There is no known antigen for this receptor. One base away there is no much larger clone; base qualities are not given. TCRbeta CDR3 regions were amplified from genomic DNA using the immunoSEQ Assay, a bias-controlled multiplex PCR. In the original analysis: The number of nucleated cells in each sample was estimated by amplification of reference gene primers within the assay. To quantify the absolute abundance of each unique TCRbeta CDR3 rearrangement, sequence reads were collapsed and filtered. For each sample, productive Simpson clonality was calculated as the square root of Simpson's diversity index over productive rearrangements. TCRdb took this table from immuneACCESS and kept in-frame rearrangements with V and J called. Such tables lack part of the clones; where checked against another copy, unresolved V genes explain under half of the gap, and the rest is unexplained. The V and J calls and the clone size are those of that table, but D and trimming were determined from the DNA. The sample table lists around 340,000 clones, roughly 90% of them with a count of one. The ten largest clones take up 0.85% to 1.3% of the sample.

These data are taken from a study of blood T cell repertoires in COVID-19 (dated by TCRdb to the early 2020s). Broadly, across the study: Samples from collaborators originated in the United States, Italy and Spain and spanned both the acute and convalescent phases of COVID-19. The repertoires were released in a freely available public database meant as a resource for research on the immune response to SARS-CoV-2. Where available, HLA class I and class II types were taken from metadata supplied by the sample provider and were not determined by assay-based typing. The samples were drawn from the first 160 participants of the ongoing ImmuneRACE study and from some 1,300 subjects provided by 6 global collaborators. Deeply sampled blood TCRbeta repertoires from subjects exposed to, actively infected with, or recovered from COVID-19 were included in the dataset. The prospective study material was composed of cDNA or gDNA derived from T cells, B-cell-depleted T cells, or PBMCs. Nearly every sample came with metadata listing a de-identified subject ID, COVID-19 status, age in years and sex. Beyond this particular receptor, the publication reports: How much clinical and demographic metadata was included differed by source and by participant, and the metadata was provided uncurated.

Enrolling through a virtual design, the prospective study's participants ranged in age from roughly 18 to 95 years and lived across around 25 United States geographic areas. In the prospective study, cohorts were assigned on the basis of participant-reported clinical history obtained from a screening survey and a study questionnaire. Exposed participants had been in contact with someone with a PCR-confirmed or clinician-diagnosed COVID-19 case within 2 weeks of study entry. Each participant in the prospective study had whole blood, serum and a nasopharyngeal or oropharyngeal swab collected by mobile phlebotomists. Over a roughly 2-month period, participants in the prospective study had the option of providing additional blood draws and questionnaires. Before DNA extraction, prospective study blood samples were shipped either frozen or at room temperature. The germline V gene yields SNHLY for CDR1 and FYNNEI for CDR2. The CDR3, cysteine through phenylalanine, is 14 amino acids long. The entry retains the CDR3 DNA only, 42 bases that are in frame from base 1. Trimming leaves V shorter by 5 bases and J shorter by 5 bases, with the junction holding 6 bases beyond the gene matches.

The source of this sequence is a woman aged 30 to 39 who had been exposed to COVID-19. The sample was PBMCs or T cells enriched from blood (not recorded which). Recombination linked TRBV2 to TRBJ2-5; a stretch of 9 junction bases matches TRBD2. This receptor carries the CDR3 CASSPGLASETQYF. The nucleotide sequence is given as TGTGCCAGCAGTCCGGGACTAGCCTCGGAGACCCAGTACTTC.